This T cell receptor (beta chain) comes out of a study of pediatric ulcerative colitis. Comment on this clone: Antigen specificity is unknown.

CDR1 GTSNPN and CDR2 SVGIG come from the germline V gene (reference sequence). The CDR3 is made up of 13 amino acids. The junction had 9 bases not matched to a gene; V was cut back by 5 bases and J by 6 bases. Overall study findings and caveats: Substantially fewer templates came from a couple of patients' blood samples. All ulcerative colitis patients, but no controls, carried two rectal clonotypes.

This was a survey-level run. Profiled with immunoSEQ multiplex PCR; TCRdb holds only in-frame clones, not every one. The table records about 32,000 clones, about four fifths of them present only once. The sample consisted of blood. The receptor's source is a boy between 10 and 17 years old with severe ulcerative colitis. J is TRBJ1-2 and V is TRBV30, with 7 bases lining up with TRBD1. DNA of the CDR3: TGTGCCTGGGAGAGACAGGGTGAAAATGGCTACACCTTC. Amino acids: CAWERQGENGYTF.